These 16 T cell receptor beta chains originate from one sample sequenced in a study of technical replicates of blood from several donors. Libraries were prepared by immunoSEQ multiplex PCR; TCRdb keeps only in-frame clonotypes and omits some of them. Of roughly 80,000 clones in the sample, roughly 90% were seen once. The sample consisted of T cells isolated from PBMCs. The receptors here all came from a human donor in good health.

The chain uses TRBV5-1 and TRBJ1-4; D is perhaps TRBD1 (6 bases). Germline-derived CDR1 and CDR2 are SGHRS and YFSETQ. Trimming stripped 4 bases from V and 7 bases from J, with 20 bases between. This CDR3 comprises 16 residues. The CDR3 DNA is TGCGCCAGCAGCCCCCGGGACAATCGGCTGTCTGAAAAACTGTTTTTT. It translates to CASSPRDNRLSEKLFF.

This chain links TRBV5-1 with TRBJ2-7; D is unresolved. The V gene's germline CDR1 is SGHRS and CDR2 YFSETQ. V lost 1 base and J 1 base, leaving 9 bases between the germline ends. This CDR3 has 14 residues. As DNA, the CDR3 is TGCGCCAGCAGCTTGTCAGGCTCGTCCTACGAGCAGTACTTC. Its protein product is CASSLSGSSYEQYF.

J is TRBJ1-4 and V is TRBV2; D gene unclear. Trimming took off 10 bases at V and 2 bases at J, with 11 bases between the two ends. From germline, CDR1 is SNHLY and CDR2 FYNNEI. This CDR3 region has 13 residues. CDR3 coding DNA: TGTGCCAAACGGTCTGCGACTAATGAAAAACTGTTTTTT. As protein: CAKRSATNEKLFF.

This sequence joins TRBV11-3 and TRBJ2-2; D is undetermined. The germline V gene has CDR1 SGHNT and CDR2 YENEEA. Trimming removed 1 base at V and 0 bases at J, with 15 bases between. The CDR3 spans 18 residues. The CDR3 spells CASSLGITPGPNTGELFF. In DNA, the CDR3 is TGTGCCAGCAGCTTAGGGATCACCCCGGGTCCGAACACCGGGGAGCTGTTTTTT.

This clone has a single count. The gene calls are TRBV19 and TRBJ1-2; D unresolved. The CDR3 extends over 15 amino acids. Trimming left V 4 bases short and J 9 bases short, with 21 bases between. The germline gives CDR1 LNHDA, CDR2 SQIVND (reference sequence). The CDR3 DNA reads as TGTGCCAGTAGTACAGCCCTGAGTCCGGCCGGGAGCTACACCTTC. Translated, it gives CASSTALSPAGSYTF.

The chain uses TRBV7-9 and TRBJ2-1; 7 nucleotides agree with TRBD1. Germline CDR1 reads SEHNR; CDR2 reads FQNEAQ (reference sequence). V lost 5 bases to trimming and J lost 0 bases; unmatched junction nucleotides: 4. This CDR3 contains 15 residues. CDR3 in DNA: TGTGCCAGCAGCGTCGGGACAGTCTCCTACAATGAGCAGTTCTTC. It specifies CASSVGTVSYNEQFF.

This clone is a singleton in its sample. The chain employs TRBV6-1 and TRBJ1-1; 7 bases are a match to TRBD1. CDR3 size: 13 residues. V gave up 6 bases and J gave up 2 bases; unmatched junction bases: 3. Germline V gene lookup returns CDR1 MNHNS and CDR2 SASEGT. In DNA form, the CDR3 reads TGTGCCAGCAGGGACAGGCTCAACACTGAAGCTTTCTTT. Amino acids: CASRDRLNTEAFF.

The chain has TRBV6-5 and TRBJ2-1; D is perhaps TRBD2 (6 bases). CDR3 length: 15 residues. Per the germline V gene, CDR1 is MNHEY and CDR2 is SVGAGI. Trimming removed 7 bases at V and 7 bases at J, with 20 bases between. CDR3 sequence (DNA): TGTGCCAGCAACCCCCTGGGGGGTCTCGTGAATGAGCAGTTCTTC. Translating it yields CASNPLGGLVNEQFF.

The V and J genes are TRBV5-6 and TRBJ1-2, with D possibly being TRBD1 (6 bases). The CDR3 length is 13 residues. Looked up from germline, CDR1 is SGHDT and CDR2 is YYEEEE. The V end lost 4 bases, the J end lost 6 bases, and 13 bases lay between the germline ends. The chain's CDR3 is CASSARGGNGYTF. The CDR3 nucleotides are TGTGCCAGCAGCGCAAGGGGGGGCAATGGCTACACCTTC.

The chain links TRBV19 to TRBJ1-5; D call uncertain. The CDR3 totals 17 residues. Germline loops: CDR1 LNHDA, CDR2 SQIVND (reference sequence). V gave up 0 bases and J gave up 2 bases, with 14 bases separating them. CDR3 amino acids: CASSIEFAEWRNQPQHF. The CDR3 DNA is TGTGCCAGTAGTATAGAATTTGCGGAATGGCGCAATCAGCCCCAGCATTTT.

This chain links TRBV27 with TRBJ1-4; weak D call: TRBD1 (5 bases). The germline CDR1 and CDR2 sequences are MNHEY and SMNVEV (reference sequence). Trimming removed 6 bases at V and 7 bases at J, with 15 bases between. The CDR3 is made up of 14 amino acids. CDR3 in DNA: TGTGCCAGCAGGGGGAGCTCCGGGGGTGAAAAACTGTTTTTT. It is translated as CASRGSSGGEKLFF.

This chain links TRBV19 with TRBJ2-7, with a possible D match to TRBD1 (5 bases). The CDR3 loop spans 13 amino acids. Germline V gene sequence: CDR1 LNHDA, CDR2 SQIVND (reference sequence). Trimming cost V 5 bases and J 2 bases, with 10 bases left between them. DNA of the CDR3: TGTGCCAGTAGTCCAGGGTGGGCCTACGAGCAGTACTTC. This translates into CASSPGWAYEQYF.

This clone was observed a few times. The chain carries TRBV4-1 and TRBJ1-1; D remains ambiguous. Germline assignment: CDR1 MGHRA and CDR2 YSYEKL. V was clipped by 0 bases and J by 1 base, with 9 bases between them. CDR3 size: 15 residues. CDR3 protein: CASSQDRSGNTEAFF. CDR3 nucleotides: TGCGCCAGCAGCCAAGATCGATCGGGGAACACTGAAGCTTTCTTT.

J is TRBJ2-6 and V is TRBV6-1; no reliable D call. The V gene lost 6 bases and the J gene lost 0 bases, with 6 bases spanning the gap. The CDR3 is 14 residues long. Germline V CDR1 and CDR2: MNHNS, SASEGT. CDR3 in DNA: TGTGCCAGCAGGGCAGGCTCTGGGGCCAACGTCCTGACTTTC. Residues: CASRAGSGANVLTF.

The chain is built from TRBV30 and TRBJ1-5, with 7 bases matching TRBD1. V was clipped by 2 bases and J by 7 bases; unmatched bases: 5. CDR1 is GTSNPN, CDR2 SVGIG, per germline (reference sequence). The CDR3 runs 13 residues. CDR3 protein: CAWSTGVRQPQHF. Here the CDR3 DNA reads TGTGCCTGGAGTACAGGGGTACGGCAGCCCCAGCATTTT. Filled out from reference TRBV30 and TRBJ1-5, the complete variable domain reads SQTIHQWPATLVQPVGSPLSLECTVEGTSNPNLYWYRQAAGRGLQLLFYSVGIGQISSEVPQNLSASRPQDRQFILSSKKLLLSDSGFYLCAWSTGVRQPQHFGDGTRLSIL.

V usage is TRBV11-2 and J usage is TRBJ2-4; 7 bases are a match to TRBD2. Germline assignment: CDR1 SGHAT and CDR2 FQNNGV. The CDR3 runs 17 residues. V shed 5 bases and J 1 base; nucleotides not matched to a gene: 11. CDR3 residues: CASSTLEGGSAKNIQYF. The DNA of the CDR3 is TGTGCCAGCAGCACTTTAGAAGGCGGGAGTGCCAAAAACATTCAGTACTTC.